This passage covers 6 T cell receptor beta chains from one sample sequenced in a study of T cell changes during pregnancy in multiple sclerosis. Data came from immunoSEQ multiplex PCR; TCRdb stores just in-frame clones and leaves some out. The sample has around 65,000 clones; 90% to 95% are singletons. Sequencing was performed on peripheral blood, taken in the third trimester of pregnancy. Every receptor here comes from a female donor in good health, enrolled as a control in a pregnancy study.

The chain joins TRBV2 to TRBJ1-6; D is unresolved. V was pared by 5 bases and J by 0 bases, with 8 bases between. Germline assignment: CDR1 SNHLY and CDR2 FYNNEI. The CDR3 spans 15 residues. The CDR3 region has the DNA TGTGCCAGCAGTCGACGGAGCTCCTATAATTCACCCCTCCACTTT. Translated: CASSRRSSYNSPLHF.

V is TRBV7-4 and J is TRBJ2-7; possibly TRBD2 for D (5 bases). Germline CDR1 is SGHVT and CDR2 is SQSDAQ. The CDR3 consists of 9 residues. The CDR3 region has the DNA TGTGACCACGCAGGAGGGCAGTACTTC. Translation gives CDHAGGQYF.

This rearrangement joins TRBV7-2 to TRBJ2-5; D is possibly TRBD1 (5 bases). V lost 5 bases, J lost 4 bases, and 11 bases lay in between. CDR3 length equals 13 residues. The germline V gene has CDR1 SGHTA and CDR2 FQGNSA. In DNA, the CDR3 is TGTGCCAGCAGCATCCGACAGTTAGAGACCCAGTACTTC. Amino acid sequence: CASSIRQLETQYF.

The gene calls are TRBV19 and TRBJ2-1, with a weak D call TRBD1 (5 bases). Trimming left V 4 bases short and J 0 bases short, with 10 bases between. Germline V gene lookup returns CDR1 LNHDA and CDR2 SQIVND (reference sequence). This CDR3 region has 15 residues. The CDR3 DNA sequence: TGTGCCAGTAGTAAAGGGGCCAGCTCCTACAATGAGCAGTTCTTC. It codes for CASSKGASSYNEQFF.

The rearrangement uses TRBV7-9 and TRBJ2-2, with D unclear. The germline gives CDR1 SEHNR, CDR2 FQNEAQ (reference sequence). The CDR3 runs 12 residues. Trimming left V 4 bases short and J 5 bases short, with 5 bases between. In DNA form, the CDR3 reads TGTGCCAGCAGCTCCTTAACCGGGGAGCTGTTTTTT. This codes for CASSSLTGELFF.

The genes are TRBV6-5 and TRBJ1-5; D not resolved. V lost 8 bases and J 0 bases, leaving 11 bases between the germline ends. Germline V lookup: CDR1 MNHEY, CDR2 SVGAGI. This CDR3 is 14 amino acids long. DNA of the CDR3: TGTGCCAGCCGCGAGACACCTAGCAATCAGCCCCAGCATTTT. Its translation: CASRETPSNQPQHF.